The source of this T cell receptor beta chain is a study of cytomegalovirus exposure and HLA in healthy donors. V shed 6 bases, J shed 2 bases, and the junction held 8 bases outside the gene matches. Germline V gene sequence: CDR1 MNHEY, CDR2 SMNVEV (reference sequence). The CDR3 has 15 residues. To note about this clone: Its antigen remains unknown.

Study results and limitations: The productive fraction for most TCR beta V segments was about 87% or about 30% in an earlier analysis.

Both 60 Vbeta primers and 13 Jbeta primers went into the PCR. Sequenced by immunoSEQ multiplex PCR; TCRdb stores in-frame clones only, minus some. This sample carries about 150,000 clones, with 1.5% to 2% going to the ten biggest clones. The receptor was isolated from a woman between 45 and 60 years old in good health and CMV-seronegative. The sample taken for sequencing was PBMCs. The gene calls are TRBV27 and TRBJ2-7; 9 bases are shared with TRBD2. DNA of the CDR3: TGTGCCAGCAGGGTCCTGGCGGGGGGGGCCTACGAGCAGTACTTC. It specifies CASRVLAGGAYEQYF.